Listed below are T cell receptor beta chains from one sample, sequenced in a study of control samples from healthy donors and cancer patients. Clones were sequenced by immunoSEQ multiplex PCR, and TCRdb holds only the in-frame ones, with some missing. Of over 200,000 clones listed, almost 85% are singletons. The specimen was PBMCs. These receptors were taken from a woman aged 60-75 years with lung cancer. Each CDR3 is given with its conserved first and last residue. The D gene is left open where the match is weak. Size values are once, few and many counts, or a class for expanded clones, and some rows have none.

TRBJ1-5 15 TRBV24-1 NA few TGTGCCACCAGTGATGGGCAGGGTCTGAATCAGCCCCAGCATTTT CATSDGQGLNQPQHF
TRBJ2-2 13 TRBV19 TRBD1 NA TGTGCCAGTAGCGACAGGGCCACCGGGGAGCTGTTTTTT CASSDRATGELFF
TRBJ2-6 16 TRBV28 NA NA TGTGCCAGCAGTTTACGTTTCCGCTCTGGGGCCAACGTCCTGACTTTC CASSLRFRSGANVLTF
TRBJ1-1 14 TRBV19 TRBD1 NA TGTGCCAGTAGCCTACAGGGGAGGAACACTGAAGCTTTCTTT CASSLQGRNTEAFF
TRBJ1-4 13 TRBV5-1 NA NA TGCGCCAGCAGCCCCGGGGCTAATGAAAAACTGTTTTTT CASSPGANEKLFF
TRBJ2-6 14 TRBV5-1 NA NA TGCGCCAGCAACGCGGGGGCCGGGGCCAACGTCCTGACTTTC CASNAGAGANVLTF
TRBJ2-5 16 TRBV7-3 TRBD2 NA TGTGCCAGCAGTCCCGGACTGGCGGGAGTTTCAGGGACCCAGTACTTC CASSPGLAGVSGTQYF
TRBJ1-6 13 TRBV12-3/TRBV12-4 NA NA TGTGCCAGCAGCTACGAGACTGGGACACCCCTCCACTTT CASSYETGTPLHF
TRBJ2-1 15 TRBV4-2 TRBD2 NA TGTGCCAGCAGCCTGGGACTAGCGGGAAACAATGAGCAGTTCTTC CASSLGLAGNNEQFF
TRBJ2-5 19 TRBV3-1/TRBV3-2 TRBD1 NA TGTGCCAGCAGCCAAACGAGAGGGGGCGCCGTGGCCGGGCAAGAGACCCAGTACTTC CASSQTRGGAVAGQETQYF
TRBJ2-4 16 TRBV18 NA NA TGTGCCAGCTCACCTAACCTTCTTATTGCCAAAAACATTCAGTACTTC CASSPNLLIAKNIQYF
TRBJ1-4 14 TRBV5-1 NA few TGCGCCAGCAGCCGTCAGGGGTTAGGGGAAAAACTGTTTTTT CASSRQGLGEKLFF
TRBJ1-2 15 TRBV7-2 TRBD1 NA TGTGCCAGCAGCCCACAGGGGACCACTACCTATGGCTACACCTTC CASSPQGTTTYGYTF
TRBJ1-2 14 TRBV30 NA NA TGTGCCTGGGGAACGGGAAGAGAAAACTATGGCTACACCTTC CAWGTGRENYGYTF
TRBJ1-2 13 TRBV3-1/TRBV3-2 NA NA TGTGCCAGCAGCCAAGAACAGCTCTATGGCTACACCTTC CASSQEQLYGYTF
TRBJ1-5 13 TRBV10-3 NA NA TGTGCCATCGGTCCCGGGGCGGATCAGCCCCAGCATTTT CAIGPGADQPQHF
TRBJ1-1 16 TRBV5-1 TRBD1 once TGCGCCAGCAGCCAGGGACAGGCCCTATTAAACACTGAAGCTTTCTTT CASSQGQALLNTEAFF
TRBJ1-1 13 TRBV6-5 TRBD1 NA TGTGCCAGCATTCTACAGGGGGCCACTGAAGCTTTCTTT CASILQGATEAFF
TRBJ2-5 15 TRBV15 TRBD1 NA TGTGCCACCAGCAGAGTCGGGACAGCAAAAGAGACCCAGTACTTC CATSRVGTAKETQYF
TRBJ1-4 13 TRBV5-1 NA many TGCGCCAGCAGCTTAAGGCTTGATGAAAAACTGTTTTTT CASSLRLDEKLFF
TRBJ1-4 15 TRBV11-1 NA few TGTGCCAGCAGCTTAACCGACGCAACTAATGAAAAACTGTTTTTT CASSLTDATNEKLFF
TRBJ1-1 13 TRBV7-9 NA NA TGTGCCAGCAGCGATGGCATGAACACTGAAGCTTTCTTT CASSDGMNTEAFF
TRBJ1-1 15 TRBV6-5 NA NA TGTGCCAGCAGTTACTCGAATCCGGGTAGCACTGAAGCTTTCTTT CASSYSNPGSTEAFF
TRBJ1-3 16 TRBV27 TRBD1 NA TGTGCCAGCAGACCCTTGGGACAGGGAGAAGGAAACACCATATATTTT CASRPLGQGEGNTIYF
TRBJ2-1 15 TRBV2 TRBD2 NA TGTGCCAGCAGTGGCCTGGCTAGCGGGGGACCCAGCCAGTTCTTC CASSGLASGGPSQFF
TRBJ1-5 12 TRBV5-4 NA many TGTGCCTACAGGGATAGCAATCAGCCCCAGCATTTT CAYRDSNQPQHF
TRBJ2-1 12 TRBV2 TRBD1 NA TGTGCCAGCAGTGTTGAGGGGGACAGTCCGTTCTTC CASSVEGDSPFF
TRBJ2-7 15 TRBV5-5 NA NA TGTGCCAGCAGCTTGGGCGGGGCGCCAACCTACGAGCAGTACTTC CASSLGGAPTYEQYF
TRBJ1-6 14 TRBV5-5 NA NA TGTGCCAGCAGCTGGACAGACGAGTATTCACCCCTCCACTTT CASSWTDEYSPLHF
TRBJ1-1 12 TRBV28 NA NA TGTGCCAGCAGTTCAGTTGGGAGCGAAGCTTTCTTT CASSSVGSEAFF
TRBJ2-2 17 TRBV30 NA NA TGTGCCTGGTTTTCCCGCGGCTCGCCAGCGAACACCGGGGAGCTGTTTTTT CAWFSRGSPANTGELFF
TRBJ1-1 15 TRBV7-2 NA NA TGTGCCAGCAGCTTAGTTCCGGGCTTAATCACTGAAGCTTTCTTT CASSLVPGLITEAFF
TRBJ2-5 12 TRBV3-1/TRBV3-2 NA NA TGTGCCAGCAGCCAAGACGGCTGGACCCAGTACTTC CASSQDGWTQYF
TRBJ2-7 16 TRBV6-5 TRBD2 NA TGTGCCAGCAGTTTCCATATGACTAGCGGAGCCTACGAGCAGTACTTC CASSFHMTSGAYEQYF
TRBJ2-1 17 TRBV2 TRBD1 NA TGTGCCAGCAGTGAAGCGGGTTGGGGACAGGGAAGGAATGAGCAGTTCTTC CASSEAGWGQGRNEQFF
TRBJ1-1 12 TRBV20-1 NA NA TGCAGTGCTAGTCCCCCGGGTTTGGAAGCTTTCTTT CSASPPGLEAFF
TRBJ2-5 13 TRBV12-3/TRBV12-4 TRBD2 NA TGTGCCAGCAGCGGGGGGGCGCGTGAGACCCAGTACTTC CASSGGARETQYF
TRBJ1-6 12 TRBV19 NA NA TGTGCCAGTAGTTCCCATAATTCACCCCTCCACTTT CASSSHNSPLHF
TRBJ1-2 16 TRBV15 NA NA TGTGCCACCAGCAGAGACGGTGGTAGGCAGATCTATGGCTACACCTTC CATSRDGGRQIYGYTF
TRBJ1-5 15 TRBV19 TRBD1 NA TGTGCCAGCTGGCGGGGGACAGGGGCGAATCAGCCCCAGCATTTT CASWRGTGANQPQHF
TRBJ2-3 14 TRBV18 TRBD1 many TGTGCCAGCTCACGGACAGGCTTCACAGATACGCAGTATTTT CASSRTGFTDTQYF
TRBJ2-7 15 TRBV9 TRBD1 NA TGTGCCAGCAGCGCAGGACAGGGGTGGCCCTACGAGCAGTACTTC CASSAGQGWPYEQYF
TRBJ1-3 13 TRBV7-9 NA NA TGTGCCAGCAGCTTAGATGGAGGGAACACCATATATTTT CASSLDGGNTIYF
TRBJ2-7 15 TRBV10-3 TRBD1 NA TGTGCCATCAGTGAGTTTGGGGGACAGACCTACGAGCAGTACTTC CAISEFGGQTYEQYF
TRBJ2-7 9 TRBV20-1 TRBD1 NA TGCAGTGCTGGGGACAGGGGGCACTTC CSAGDRGHF
TRBJ2-3 15 TRBV5-1 NA NA TGCGCCAGCAGCTTGGCGGGCAGGGGCACAGATACGCAGTATTTT CASSLAGRGTDTQYF
TRBJ2-1 15 TRBV16 TRBD2 NA TGTGCCAGCAGCCAATTTCTCGCGGGGGGCAATGAGCAGTTCTTC CASSQFLAGGNEQFF
TRBJ2-5 16 TRBV5-1 TRBD2 NA TGCGCCAGCAGCGCTGCCGGGACTAGCGGGGGAGAGACCCAGTACTTC CASSAAGTSGGETQYF
TRBJ2-6 15 TRBV2 TRBD1 NA TGTGCCAGCACTTTCCCGGGACAGGGAGCCAACGTCCTGACTTTC CASTFPGQGANVLTF
TRBJ2-1 15 TRBV5-1 NA NA TGCGCCAGCAGCTGGGGGGCGGGCGGGTACAATGAGCAGTTCTTC CASSWGAGGYNEQFF
TRBJ2-2 14 TRBV11-3 NA NA TGTGCCAGCAGCCCCACCCCCTCGAGCGGGGAGCTGTTTTTT CASSPTPSSGELFF
TRBJ1-6 14 TRBV18 TRBD1 once TGTGCCAGCTCACGGGACAGGGGGGATTCACCCCTCCACTTT CASSRDRGDSPLHF
TRBJ1-4 15 TRBV7-9 NA NA TGTGCCAGCAGCTTAGGGCAGGCAACTAATGAAAAACTGTTTTTT CASSLGQATNEKLFF
TRBJ1-5 14 TRBV7-2 NA NA TGTGCCAGCAGCCAGGGACAAGTAGGACAGCCCCAGCATTTT CASSQGQVGQPQHF
TRBJ1-4 14 TRBV28 NA NA TGTGCCAGCAGTTTAAGCGTCCTGAATGAAAAACTGTTTTTT CASSLSVLNEKLFF